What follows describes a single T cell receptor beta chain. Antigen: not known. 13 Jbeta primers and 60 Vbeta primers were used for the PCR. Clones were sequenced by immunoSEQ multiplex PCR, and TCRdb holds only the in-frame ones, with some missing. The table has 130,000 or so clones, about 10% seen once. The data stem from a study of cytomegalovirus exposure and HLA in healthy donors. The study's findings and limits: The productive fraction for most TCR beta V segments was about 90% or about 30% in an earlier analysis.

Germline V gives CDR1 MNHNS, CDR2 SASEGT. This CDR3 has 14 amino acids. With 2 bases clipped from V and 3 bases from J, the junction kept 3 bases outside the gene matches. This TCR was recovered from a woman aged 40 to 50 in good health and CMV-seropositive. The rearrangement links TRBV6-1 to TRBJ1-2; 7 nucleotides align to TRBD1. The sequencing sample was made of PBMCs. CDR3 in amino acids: CASSEQGEHYGYTF. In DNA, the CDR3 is TGTGCCAGCAGTGAACAGGGGGAGCACTATGGCTACACCTTC.